One sample yielded the 26 T cell receptor beta chains listed below, sequenced in a study of glioma-infiltrating T cells after dendritic cell vaccination. Only in-frame clones appear in the TCRdb table, and some are missing; sequencing was by immunoSEQ multiplex PCR. The table records roughly 47,000 clones, over 75% of them present only once. The source material was blood, sampled before dendritic cell vaccination. The receptors were sampled from a human donor with glioblastoma.

The V call is TRBV19, the J call TRBJ1-4, with D uncertain. This CDR3 is built from 16 residues. Deletions cut 2 bases from V and 8 bases from J, with 18 bases between. CDR1 is LNHDA, CDR2 SQIVND, per germline (reference sequence). CDR3 sequence reads: CASSISAGSIGEKLFF. The CDR3, as DNA: TGTGCCAGTAGTATATCAGCCGGGAGCATAGGGGAAAAACTGTTTTTT.

The chain employs TRBV7-8 and TRBJ2-7; 9 bases match TRBD1. With 1 base clipped from V and 5 bases from J, the junction kept 12 bases outside the gene matches. The CDR3 sequence is 17 residues long. Per the germline V gene, CDR1 is SGHVS and CDR2 is FQNEAQ. The CDR3 bases are TGTGCCAGCAGCTTAGTGTTTGGGGGGACAGGGTCGGACGAGCAGTACTTC. Translation: CASSLVFGGTGSDEQYF. The entire variable domain, with the rest obtained from reference TRBV7-8 and TRBJ2-7, is as follows: GAGVSQSPRYKVAKRGQDVALRCDPISGHVSLFWYQQALGQGPEFLTYFQNEAQLDKSGLPSDRFFAERPEGSVSTLKIQRTQQEDSAVYLCASSLVFGGTGSDEQYFGPGTRLTVT.

The chain uses TRBV10-2 and TRBJ1-2; 7 positions agree with TRBD1. This CDR3 contains 16 residues. With V trimmed by 6 bases and J by 0 bases, 10 bases remained unmatched. The germline gives CDR1 WSHSY, CDR2 SAAADI. CDR3 amino acids: CASRETGDPANYGYTF. CDR3 DNA: TGCGCCAGCAGGGAAACAGGGGACCCAGCTAACTATGGCTACACCTTC.

The chain recombines TRBV21-1 with TRBJ2-4; the table's D gene call, TRBD1, was not cross checked with the DNA. TRBV21-1 is a recognized pseudogene. The length of the CDR3 is 11 residues. The CDR3 DNA sequence: TGTGCCAGCAGCCAGGGAAACATTCAGTACTTC. Its translation is CASSQGNIQYF.

This chain connects TRBV5-1 to TRBJ2-3; 7 nucleotides match TRBD2. With V trimmed by 3 bases and J by 1 base, 5 bases remained unmatched. Looked up from germline, CDR1 is SGHRS and CDR2 is YFSETQ. The CDR3 has 15 residues. As DNA, the CDR3 is TGCGCCAGCAGCTCCGAGCGGGGTGGCACAGATACGCAGTATTTT. It is translated as CASSSERGGTDTQYF. Together with reference TRBV5-1 and TRBJ2-3, the CDR3 gives the full variable domain: KAGVTQTPRYLIKTRGQQVTLSCSPISGHRSVSWYQQTPGQGLQFLFEYFSETQRNKGNFPGRFSGRQFSNSRSEMNVSTLELGDSALYLCASSSERGGTDTQYFGPGTRLTVL.

The V call is TRBV5-1, the J call TRBJ2-2; 9 positions match TRBD1. CDR3 length: 15 amino acids. The V gene end was trimmed by 2 bases and the J gene end by 6 bases; junction bases not matched to a gene: 5. The germline V gene has CDR1 SGHRS and CDR2 YFSETQ. CDR3 region: CASSLQGAAAGELFF. The CDR3 DNA follows: TGCGCCAGCAGCTTACAGGGGGCAGCGGCCGGGGAGCTGTTTTTT.

The chain couples TRBV2 to TRBJ2-7, with 9 bases aligning to TRBD1. The junction had 10 bases not matched to a gene; V was cut back by 6 bases and J by 4 bases. Germline loops: CDR1 SNHLY, CDR2 FYNNEI. This CDR3 spans 15 amino acids. As DNA, the CDR3 is TGTGCCAGCAGCGATACAGGGGGCGCGGTTTACGAGCAGTACTTC. It yields the protein CASSDTGGAVYEQYF.

The V gene is TRBV9, the J gene TRBJ1-1; TRBD1 might be the D (6 bases). The CDR3 has 13 amino acids. V lost 4 bases to trimming and J lost 6 bases, with 13 bases between them. Germline V gene lookup returns CDR1 SGDLS and CDR2 YYNGEE. CDR3 in DNA: TGTGCCAGCAGCACAGGGTTTGGAGCTGAAGCTTTCTTT. It yields the protein CASSTGFGAEAFF.

The rearrangement uses TRBV5-1 and TRBJ2-3; 9 bases fit TRBD1. Germline CDR1 SGHRS, CDR2 YFSETQ. Trimming took 4 bases from V and 2 from J; bases not matched to a gene: 11. The CDR3 is 17 residues long. The CDR3 sequence: CASSIRETGGITDTQYF. The CDR3 region has the DNA TGCGCCAGCAGCATCCGGGAGACAGGGGGTATCACAGATACGCAGTATTTT.

The rearrangement uses TRBV5-4 and TRBJ2-2; possibly TRBD2 for D (6 bases). This CDR3 has 14 residues. The ends were cut back, 4 bases at V and 4 bases at J, with 11 bases in the middle. Germline assignment: CDR1 SGHNT and CDR2 YYREEE (reference sequence). The CDR3 loop reads CASSRESGTGELFF. The CDR3 DNA reads as TGTGCCAGCAGCCGGGAGTCGGGCACCGGGGAGCTGTTTTTT. The full variable domain, rest sourced from reference TRBV5-4 and TRBJ2-2, is ETGVTQSPTHLIKTRGQQVTLRCSSQSGHNTVSWYQQALGQGPQFIFQYYREEENGRGNFPPRFSGLQFPNYSSELNVNALELDDSALYLCASSRESGTGELFFGEGSRLTVL.

The chain joins TRBV4-2 to TRBJ1-5; 8 bases are a match to TRBD1. The CDR3 sequence is 14 residues long. Germline V gives CDR1 LGHNA, CDR2 YNFKEQ. V gave up 3 bases and J gave up 4 bases; unmatched junction bases: 2. This chain's CDR3 is CASSHRGRNQPQHF. The DNA of the CDR3 is TGTGCCAGCAGCCACAGGGGGCGTAATCAGCCCCAGCATTTT.

The chain links TRBV7-6 to TRBJ2-7; tentatively, D is TRBD1 (7 bases). The V gene lost 5 bases and the J gene lost 8 bases, with 16 bases spanning the gap. This CDR3 has 13 residues. In germline, CDR1 is SGHVS, CDR2 FNYEAQ. Here the CDR3 reads CASSTSTGRKQYF. The CDR3 DNA reads TGTGCCAGCAGCACCTCGACAGGGAGGAAGCAGTACTTC.

This chain connects TRBV7-2 to TRBJ1-2; 7 nucleotides agree with TRBD1. The CDR3 loop spans 16 amino acids. Trimming at V came to 4 bases and at J to 3 bases, leaving 11 bases not matched to a gene. Germline CDR1 reads SGHTA; CDR2 reads FQGNSA. CDR3 residues: CASSSLGTASHYGYTF. In DNA, the CDR3 is TGTGCCAGCAGCTCTCTCGGGACAGCCAGCCACTATGGCTACACCTTC.

This clone has a single count. The chain uses TRBV10-3 and TRBJ2-2, with 8 bases aligning to TRBD1. The CDR3 is 15 residues long. The germline V gene encodes CDR1 ENHRY and CDR2 SYGVKD. V lost 4 bases to trimming and J lost 13 bases; unmatched junction nucleotides: 14. The CDR3 DNA sequence: TGTGCCATCAGTGCGACAGGGGACAATAAGTTTGGGCTGTTTTTT. It yields the protein CAISATGDNKFGLFF.

The chain joins TRBV6-5 to TRBJ1-1, with 9 bases identical to TRBD1. With V trimmed by 6 bases and J by 6 bases, 5 bases remained unmatched. This CDR3 comprises 13 residues. CDR1 and CDR2 (germline): MNHEY, SVGAGI. CDR3 bases: TGTGCCAGCAGACAGGGGGCGCGCGCTGAAGCTTTCTTT. It yields the protein CASRQGARAEAFF.

V and J are TRBV7-2 and TRBJ1-2; 10 bases line up with TRBD1. The germline gives CDR1 SGHTA, CDR2 FQGNSA. The CDR3 has 18 residues. After removal of 6 bases from V and 10 bases from J, the junction contained 23 bases not matched to a gene. The CDR3 loop is CASRSGLLTGGEKDDYTF. The CDR3 DNA sequence: TGTGCCAGCAGATCTGGGCTCTTGACAGGGGGCGAGAAGGATGACTACACCTTC.

The rearrangement uses TRBV18 and TRBJ2-7, with D perhaps matching TRBD2 (6 bases). Germline CDR1 and CDR2: KGHSH and LQKENI. Trimming took off 3 bases at V and 0 bases at J, with 18 bases between the two ends. The CDR3 runs 17 residues. CDR3 nucleotides: TGTGCCAGCTCACCTTTATCCCGGGACTTGAGCTCCTACGAGCAGTACTTC. Protein sequence: CASSPLSRDLSSYEQYF.

A single count supports this clone. The chain carries TRBV6-6 and TRBJ1-4, with a tentative D call TRBD1 (6 bases). The germline gives CDR1 MNHNY, CDR2 SVGAGI (reference sequence). The CDR3 is 14 amino acids. The V and J ends lost 6 bases and 5 bases respectively, with 13 bases between them. This chain's CDR3 is CASSHGQKNEKLFF. The CDR3 coding sequence is TGTGCCAGCAGCCATGGACAGAAGAATGAAAAACTGTTTTTT.

V usage is TRBV10-3 and J usage is TRBJ2-1; TRBD1 agrees at 10 bases. V was clipped by 4 bases and J by 6 bases; unmatched bases: 6. This CDR3 region has 15 residues. Germline V lookup: CDR1 ENHRY, CDR2 SYGVKD. CDR3 nucleotide sequence: TGTGCCATCAGTGCGGGGACAGGGGTTGGCAATGAGCAGTTCTTC. Protein sequence: CAISAGTGVGNEQFF.

Only one count was recorded for this clone. The chain links TRBV30 to TRBJ2-3; 7 bases map to TRBD2. The CDR3 runs to 15 residues. Trimming cost V 2 bases and J 0 bases; bases outside gene matches: 5. Germline lookup yields CDR1 GTSNPN and CDR2 SVGIG (reference sequence). The CDR3 spells CAWSNLAASTDTQYF. DNA of the CDR3: TGTGCCTGGAGTAACCTAGCGGCTAGCACAGATACGCAGTATTTT.

The chain couples TRBV5-1 to TRBJ2-7, with 9 bases aligning to TRBD1. CDR3 length: 17 amino acids. Looked up from germline, CDR1 is SGHRS and CDR2 is YFSETQ. V trimming: 0 bases; J trimming: 3 bases; junction bases outside the gene matches: 10. The DNA of the CDR3 is TGCGCCAGCAGCTTGGCCGGGGGGTTGGGACAGGGCTACGAGCAGTACTTC. It is translated as CASSLAGGLGQGYEQYF.

This chain links TRBV6-5 with TRBJ2-7; a possible D gene is TRBD2 (6 bases). V gave up 0 bases and J gave up 1 base, with 13 bases separating them. The V gene's germline CDR1 is MNHEY and CDR2 SVGAGI. The CDR3 runs to 16 residues. CDR3 protein: CASSYSGGDRSYEQYF. CDR3 in DNA: TGTGCCAGCAGTTACTCGGGCGGGGATCGTTCCTACGAGCAGTACTTC.

This chain connects TRBV27 to TRBJ1-5; TRBD1 matches at 7 bases. The CDR3 spans 15 residues. Per the germline V gene, CDR1 is MNHEY and CDR2 is SMNVEV (reference sequence). V lost 3 bases to trimming and J lost 1 base; unmatched junction nucleotides: 3. CDR3 in DNA: TGTGCCAGCAGTTTGGGGGGACAGAGCAATCAGCCCCAGCATTTT. It codes for CASSLGGQSNQPQHF.

The chain couples TRBV11-2 to TRBJ2-7, with no clear D. The ends were cut back, 0 bases at V and 7 bases at J, with 7 bases in the middle. The CDR3 length is 12 residues. The germline gives CDR1 SGHAT, CDR2 FQNNGV. The CDR3 bases are TGTGCCAGCAGCTTAGATGCCGGGGAGCAGTACTTC. The encoded protein is CASSLDAGEQYF.

V and J are TRBV25-1 and TRBJ1-2; D unresolved. The CDR3 loop spans 12 amino acids. Germline CDR1 MGHDK, CDR2 SYGVNS. The V gene lost 3 bases and the J gene lost 8 bases, with 10 bases spanning the gap. CDR3 in amino acids: CASSDGLGGYTF. CDR3 DNA: TGTGCCAGCAGTGATGGGCTTGGCGGCTACACCTTC.

Here the CDR3 reads CASAGASGNTIYF. CDR3 DNA sequence: TGTGCCAGTGCAGGGGCCTCTGGAAACACCATATATTTT. The chain has TRBV7-2 and TRBJ1-3; D is perhaps TRBD1 (6 bases). Trimming pared 9 bases from V and 0 bases from J, leaving 9 bases between. Germline values: CDR1 SGHTA, CDR2 FQGNSA. The CDR3 spans 13 residues.